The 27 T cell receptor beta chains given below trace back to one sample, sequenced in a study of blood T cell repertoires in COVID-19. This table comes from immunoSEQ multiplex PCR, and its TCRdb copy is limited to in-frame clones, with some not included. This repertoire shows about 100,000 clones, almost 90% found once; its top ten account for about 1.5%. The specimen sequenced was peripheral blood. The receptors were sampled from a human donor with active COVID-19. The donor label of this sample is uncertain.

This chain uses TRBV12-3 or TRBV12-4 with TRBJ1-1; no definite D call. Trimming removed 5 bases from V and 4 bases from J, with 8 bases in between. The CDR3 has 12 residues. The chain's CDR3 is CASSREITEAFF. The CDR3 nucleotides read TGTGCCAGCAGTCGCGAGATCACTGAAGCTTTCTTT.

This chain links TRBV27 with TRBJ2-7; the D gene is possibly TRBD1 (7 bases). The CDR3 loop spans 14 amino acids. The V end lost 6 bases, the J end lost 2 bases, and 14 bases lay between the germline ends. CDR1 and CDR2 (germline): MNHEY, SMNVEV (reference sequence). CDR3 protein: CASRRQGGPYEQYF. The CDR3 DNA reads TGTGCCAGCAGACGACAGGGAGGCCCCTACGAGCAGTACTTC.

The CDR3 DNA sequence: TGTGCCAGCAGCAAAGAGGCAGGGGACTCCTACGAGCAGTACTTC. Residues: CASSKEAGDSYEQYF. V usage is TRBV21-1 and J usage is TRBJ2-7; the listed D gene, TRBD1, was not tested against the DNA. TRBV21-1 is an annotated pseudogene. This CDR3 region has 15 residues.

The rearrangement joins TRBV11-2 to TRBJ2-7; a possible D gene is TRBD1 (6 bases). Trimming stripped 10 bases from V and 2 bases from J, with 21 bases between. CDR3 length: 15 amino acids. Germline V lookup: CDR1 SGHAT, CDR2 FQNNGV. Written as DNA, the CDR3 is TGTGCCACCGCACAGGGTTGGGATGAGGCCTACGAGCAGTACTTC. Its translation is CATAQGWDEAYEQYF.

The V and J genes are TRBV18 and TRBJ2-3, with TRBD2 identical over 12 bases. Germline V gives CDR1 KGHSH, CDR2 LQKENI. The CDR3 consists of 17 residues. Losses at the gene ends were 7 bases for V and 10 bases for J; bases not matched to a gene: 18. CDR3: CASLTSPLGLAGLAQYF. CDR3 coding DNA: TGTGCCAGCTTAACTTCACCTCTTGGACTAGCGGGGTTAGCGCAGTATTTT.

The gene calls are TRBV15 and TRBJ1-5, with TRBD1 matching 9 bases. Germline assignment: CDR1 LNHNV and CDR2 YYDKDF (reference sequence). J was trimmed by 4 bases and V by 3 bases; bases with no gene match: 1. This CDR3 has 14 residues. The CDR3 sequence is CATSRDRGNQPQHF. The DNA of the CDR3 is TGTGCCACCAGCAGGGACAGGGGAAATCAGCCCCAGCATTTT.

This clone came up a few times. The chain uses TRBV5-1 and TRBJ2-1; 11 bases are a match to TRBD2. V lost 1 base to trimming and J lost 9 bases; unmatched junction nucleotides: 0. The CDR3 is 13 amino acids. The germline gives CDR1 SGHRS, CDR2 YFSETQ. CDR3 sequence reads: CASSLTSGGEQFF. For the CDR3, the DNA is TGCGCCAGCAGCTTGACTAGCGGGGGTGAGCAGTTCTTC.

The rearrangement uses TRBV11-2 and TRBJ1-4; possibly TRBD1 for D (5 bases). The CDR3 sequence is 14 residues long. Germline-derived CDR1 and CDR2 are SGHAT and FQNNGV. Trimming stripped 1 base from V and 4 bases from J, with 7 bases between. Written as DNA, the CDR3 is TGTGCCAGCAGCTTAGCAGGGTTTAATGAAAAACTGTTTTTT. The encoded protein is CASSLAGFNEKLFF.

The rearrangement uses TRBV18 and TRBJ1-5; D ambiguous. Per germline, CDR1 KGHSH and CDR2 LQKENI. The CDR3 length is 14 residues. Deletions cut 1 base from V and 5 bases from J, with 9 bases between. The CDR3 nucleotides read TGTGCCAGCTCACCACAGACTGGTGATCAGCCCCAGCATTTT. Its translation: CASSPQTGDQPQHF. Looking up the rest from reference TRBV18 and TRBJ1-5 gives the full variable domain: NAGVMQNPRHLVRRRGQEARLRCSPMKGHSHVYWYRQLPEEGLKFMVYLQKENIIDESGMPKERFSAEFPKEGPSILRIQQVVRGDSAAYFCASSPQTGDQPQHFGDGTRLSIL.

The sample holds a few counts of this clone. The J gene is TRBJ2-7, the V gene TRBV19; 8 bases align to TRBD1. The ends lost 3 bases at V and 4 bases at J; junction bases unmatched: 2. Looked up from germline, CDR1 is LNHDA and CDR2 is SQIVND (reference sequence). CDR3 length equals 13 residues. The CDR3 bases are TGTGCCAGTAGTATTCAGGGGGCATACGAGCAGTACTTC. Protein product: CASSIQGAYEQYF. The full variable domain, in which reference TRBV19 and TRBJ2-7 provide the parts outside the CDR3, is DGGITQSPKYLFRKEGQNVTLSCEQNLNHDAMYWYRQDPGQGLRLIYYSQIVNDFQKGDIAEGYSVSREKKESFPLTVTSAQKNPTAFYLCASSIQGAYEQYFGPGTRLTVT.

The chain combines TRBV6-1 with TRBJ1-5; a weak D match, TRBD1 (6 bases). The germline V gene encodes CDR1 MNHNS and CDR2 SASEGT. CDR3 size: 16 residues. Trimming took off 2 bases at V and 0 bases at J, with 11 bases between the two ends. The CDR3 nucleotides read TGTGCCAGCAGTGAACATACAGGGTATAGCAATCAGCCCCAGCATTTT. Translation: CASSEHTGYSNQPQHF.

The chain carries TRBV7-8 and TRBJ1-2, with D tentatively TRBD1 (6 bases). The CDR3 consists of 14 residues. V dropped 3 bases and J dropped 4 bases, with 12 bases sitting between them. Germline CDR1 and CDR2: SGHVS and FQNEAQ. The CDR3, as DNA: TGTGCCAGCAGCTTCGACAGGACAAGCTATGGCTACACCTTC. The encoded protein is CASSFDRTSYGYTF.

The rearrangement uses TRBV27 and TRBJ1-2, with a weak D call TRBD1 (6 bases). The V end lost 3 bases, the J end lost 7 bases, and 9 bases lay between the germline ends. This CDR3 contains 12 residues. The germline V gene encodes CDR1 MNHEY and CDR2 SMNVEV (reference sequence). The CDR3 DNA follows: TGTGCCAGCAGTTTCTCAGGGGCTGGCTACACCTTC. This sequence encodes CASSFSGAGYTF.

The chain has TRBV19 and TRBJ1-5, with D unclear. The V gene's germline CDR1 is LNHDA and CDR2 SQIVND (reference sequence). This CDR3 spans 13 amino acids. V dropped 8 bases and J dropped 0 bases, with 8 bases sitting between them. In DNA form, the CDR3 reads TGTGCCAGTTCCGTAGCTAGCAATCAGCCCCAGCATTTT. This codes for CASSVASNQPQHF.

CDR3 sequence (DNA): TGTGCCAGCTCACCACTAGCAATCACAGATACGCAGTATTTT. Translating it yields CASSPLAITDTQYF. The chain has TRBV18 and TRBJ2-3, with no clear D. This CDR3 region has 14 residues. V was trimmed by 1 base and J by 2 bases, leaving 7 bases between them. Germline V gene lookup returns CDR1 KGHSH and CDR2 LQKENI. Full variable domain (rest looked up from reference TRBV18 and TRBJ2-3): NAGVMQNPRHLVRRRGQEARLRCSPMKGHSHVYWYRQLPEEGLKFMVYLQKENIIDESGMPKERFSAEFPKEGPSILRIQQVVRGDSAAYFCASSPLAITDTQYFGPGTRLTVL.

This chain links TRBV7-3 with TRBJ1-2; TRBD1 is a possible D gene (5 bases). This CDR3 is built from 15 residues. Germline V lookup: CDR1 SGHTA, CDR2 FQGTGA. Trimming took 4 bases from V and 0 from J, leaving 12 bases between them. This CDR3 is CASSSQNRSNYGYTF. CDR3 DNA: TGTGCCAGCAGCTCCCAGAACAGGTCTAACTATGGCTACACCTTC.

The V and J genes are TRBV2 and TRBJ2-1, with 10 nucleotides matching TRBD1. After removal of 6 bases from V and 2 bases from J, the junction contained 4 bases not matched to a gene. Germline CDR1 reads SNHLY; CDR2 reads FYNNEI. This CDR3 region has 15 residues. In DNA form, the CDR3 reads TGTGCCAGCAGACCCGGGACAGGGGCCTACAATGAGCAGTTCTTC. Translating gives CASRPGTGAYNEQFF.

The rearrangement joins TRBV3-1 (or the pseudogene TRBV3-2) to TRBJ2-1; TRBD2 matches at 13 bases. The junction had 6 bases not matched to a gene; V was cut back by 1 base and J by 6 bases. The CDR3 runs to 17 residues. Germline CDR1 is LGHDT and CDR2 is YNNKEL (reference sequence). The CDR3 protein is CASSQVTGTSGVNEQFF. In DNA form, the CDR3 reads TGTGCCAGCAGCCAAGTGACCGGGACTAGCGGGGTCAATGAGCAGTTCTTC.

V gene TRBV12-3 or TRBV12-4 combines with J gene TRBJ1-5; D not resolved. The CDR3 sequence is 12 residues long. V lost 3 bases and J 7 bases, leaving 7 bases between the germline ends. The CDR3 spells CASSFSRQPQHF. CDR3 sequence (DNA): TGTGCCAGCAGTTTTTCTCGGCAGCCCCAGCATTTT.

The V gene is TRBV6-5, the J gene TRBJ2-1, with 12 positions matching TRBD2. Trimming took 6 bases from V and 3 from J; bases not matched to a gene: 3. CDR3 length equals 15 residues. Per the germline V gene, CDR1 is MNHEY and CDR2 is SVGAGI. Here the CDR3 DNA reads TGTGCCAGCAGCCGACTAGCGGGGGACTACAATGAGCAGTTCTTC. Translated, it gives CASSRLAGDYNEQFF.

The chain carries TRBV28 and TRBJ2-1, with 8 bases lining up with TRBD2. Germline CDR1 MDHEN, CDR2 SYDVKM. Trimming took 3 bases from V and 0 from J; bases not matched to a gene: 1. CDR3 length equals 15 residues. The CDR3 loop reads CASSFGGASYNEQFF. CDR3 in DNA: TGTGCCAGCAGTTTCGGGGGGGCCTCCTACAATGAGCAGTTCTTC.

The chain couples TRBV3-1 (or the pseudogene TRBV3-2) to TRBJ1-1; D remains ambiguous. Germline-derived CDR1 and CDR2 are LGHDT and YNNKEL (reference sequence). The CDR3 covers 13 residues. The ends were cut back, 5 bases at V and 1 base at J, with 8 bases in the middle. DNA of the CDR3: TGTGCCAGCAGCTTACTCCGGAACACTGAAGCTTTCTTT. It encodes CASSLLRNTEAFF.

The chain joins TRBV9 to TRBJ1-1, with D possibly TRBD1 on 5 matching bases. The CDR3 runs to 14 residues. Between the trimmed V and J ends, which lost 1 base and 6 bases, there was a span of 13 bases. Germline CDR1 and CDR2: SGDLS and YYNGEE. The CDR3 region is CASSVSGRAAEAFF. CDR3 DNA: TGTGCCAGCAGCGTATCTGGCAGGGCGGCTGAAGCTTTCTTT.

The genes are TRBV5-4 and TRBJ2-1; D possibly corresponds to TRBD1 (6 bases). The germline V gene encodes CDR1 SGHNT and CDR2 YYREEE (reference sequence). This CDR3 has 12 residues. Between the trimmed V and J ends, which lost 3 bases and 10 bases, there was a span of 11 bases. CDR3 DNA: TGTGCCAGCAGCTGGACCGGGACAGAGCAGTTCTTC. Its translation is CASSWTGTEQFF.

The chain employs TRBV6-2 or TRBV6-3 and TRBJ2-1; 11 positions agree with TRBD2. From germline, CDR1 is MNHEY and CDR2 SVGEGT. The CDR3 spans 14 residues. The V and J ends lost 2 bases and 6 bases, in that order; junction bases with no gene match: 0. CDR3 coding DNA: TGTGCCAGCAGTTACGGACTAGCGGGCAATGAGCAGTTCTTC. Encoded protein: CASSYGLAGNEQFF.

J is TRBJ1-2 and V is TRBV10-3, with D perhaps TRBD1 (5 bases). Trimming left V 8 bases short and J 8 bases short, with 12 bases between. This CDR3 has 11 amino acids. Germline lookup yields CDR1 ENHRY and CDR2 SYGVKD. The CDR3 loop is CAISGGDGYTF. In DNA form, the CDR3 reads TGTGCCATCTCAGGAGGGGACGGCTACACCTTC.

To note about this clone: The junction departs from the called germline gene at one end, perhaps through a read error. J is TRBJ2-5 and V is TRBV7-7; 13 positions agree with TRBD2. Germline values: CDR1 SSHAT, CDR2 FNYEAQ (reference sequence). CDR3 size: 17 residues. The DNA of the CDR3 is TGTGCTAGCAGCCCTACTCCGACTAGCGGGGGGCAAGAGACCCAGTACTTC. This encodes CASSPTPTSGGQETQYF.